These 14 T cell receptor beta chains were sequenced from one sample in a study of response to subunit inactivated influenza vaccine. TCRdb independently ran MiXCR on the RT-PCR reads; one entry per CDR3 protein. The sample lists 500,000 or so distinct CDR3 sequences, 15% to 20% occurring once. Sequences were derived from CD4+ T cells sorted from PBMCs, sampled around 25 months after vaccination. The receptors originated from a man aged 50-75 years who received an inactivated influenza vaccine.

This chain joins TRBV6-5 and TRBJ2-7; 9 bases are a match to TRBD2. Trimming at V came to 0 bases and at J to 3 bases, leaving 3 bases not matched to a gene. The CDR3 contains 15 residues. Germline CDR1 is MNHEY and CDR2 is SVGAGI. The CDR3 region has the DNA TGTGCCAGCAGTTACTCCGGGACTAGCAGCTACGAGCAGTACTTC. It specifies CASSYSGTSSYEQYF.

V is TRBV14 and J is TRBJ1-2, with 8 nucleotides matching TRBD1. This CDR3 contains 16 residues. Germline CDR1 reads SGHDN; CDR2 reads FVKESK. Trimming took 0 bases from V and 4 from J; bases not matched to a gene: 7. The CDR3 is CASSQDWAGGFYGYTF. The CDR3 DNA is TGTGCCAGCAGCCAAGACTGGGCAGGGGGCTTCTATGGCTACACCTTC.

This clonotype was observed a few times. V and J are TRBV10-3 and TRBJ2-1, with 9 bases that match TRBD2. The CDR3 spans 13 residues. Trimming took 7 bases from V and 7 from J; bases not matched to a gene: 5. Germline V gene lookup returns CDR1 ENHRY and CDR2 SYGVKD. The CDR3 DNA is TGTGCCATCAATAGCGGGAGTATTAATGAGCAGTTCTTC. Amino acids: CAINSGSINEQFF.

This clonotype was seen a handful of times. The rearrangement uses TRBV24-1 and TRBJ2-2, with 10 nucleotides matching TRBD1. The CDR3 covers 14 residues. The germline V gene has CDR1 KGHDR and CDR2 SFDVKD. With V trimmed by 5 bases and J by 7 bases, 3 bases remained unmatched. CDR3 in DNA: TGTGCCACCAGTGTGACAGGGGGCAGCGGGGAGCTGTTTTTT. Its translation is CATSVTGGSGELFF.

Only a few counts were recorded for this clonotype. The chain employs TRBV5-1 and TRBJ2-1; 10 nucleotides match TRBD2. The CDR3 sequence is 16 residues long. With 0 bases clipped from V and 0 bases from J, the junction kept 0 bases outside the gene matches. Germline V gene lookup returns CDR1 SGHRS and CDR2 YFSETQ. The CDR3 DNA follows: TGCGCCAGCAGCTTGGCTAGCGGGGGCTCCTACAATGAGCAGTTCTTC. Amino acid sequence: CASSLASGGSYNEQFF.

This clonotype was recorded a few times. The chain carries TRBV27 and TRBJ2-7; 9 bases are shared with TRBD1. Per germline, CDR1 MNHEY and CDR2 SMNVEV (reference sequence). Losses at the gene ends were 4 bases for V and 5 bases for J; bases not matched to a gene: 9. CDR3 length: 15 residues. CDR3 nucleotide sequence: TGTGCCAGCAGTTCCTCCGGGACAGGGATTCACGAGCAGTACTTC. This codes for CASSSSGTGIHEQYF.

The sample holds a few counts of this clonotype. V and J are TRBV12-3 or TRBV12-4 and TRBJ1-5; no reliable D call. The CDR3 covers 13 residues. Deletions cut 5 bases from V and 4 bases from J, with 9 bases between. The CDR3 region is CASSQRENQPQHF. The DNA of the CDR3 is TGTGCCAGCAGTCAGAGGGAAAATCAGCCCCAGCATTTT.

The chain links TRBV5-4 to TRBJ1-1; 7 bases map to TRBD1. CDR1 is SGHNT and CDR2 is YYREEE in the germline V gene (reference sequence). V lost 0 bases, J lost 5 bases, and 4 bases stayed unmatched. CDR3 length: 14 residues. CDR3 DNA sequence: TGTGCCAGCAGCTTGGACAGGGGAACGACTGAAGCTTTCTTT. Translated, it gives CASSLDRGTTEAFF.

This chain connects TRBV29-1 to TRBJ1-1, with a tentative D call TRBD1 (5 bases). The CDR3 has 13 residues. Germline V lookup: CDR1 SQVTM, CDR2 ANQGSEA. Trimming took off 1 base at V and 5 bases at J, with 11 bases between the two ends. CDR3 sequence (DNA): TGCAGCGTTGAAGTCAACAGGAATACTGAAGCTTTCTTT. Its protein product is CSVEVNRNTEAFF.

This clonotype has at least ten counts. V gene TRBV7-2 combines with J gene TRBJ2-7; D may match TRBD1 or TRBD2 (5 bases each). CDR1 and CDR2 from the germline V gene are SGHTA and FQGNSA. Trimming stripped 4 bases from V and 0 bases from J, with 10 bases between. This CDR3 is 14 amino acids long. This chain's CDR3 is CASSSTGGSYEQYF. The CDR3, as DNA: TGTGCCAGCAGCTCCACAGGAGGCTCCTACGAGCAGTACTTC.

This clonotype was observed once. The V and J genes are TRBV6-2 or TRBV6-3 and TRBJ2-5; 9 bases are a match to TRBD2. The trim removed 0 bases at V and 13 bases at J, leaving 6 bases unmatched. This CDR3 contains 13 residues. Germline lookup yields CDR1 MNHEY and CDR2 SVGEGT. CDR3 region: CASSYSSGGRRYF. For the CDR3, the DNA is TGTGCCAGCAGTTACTCTAGCGGGGGCCGGCGGTACTTC.

This clonotype was observed a few times. J is TRBJ2-7 and V is TRBV7-2; 7 nucleotides agree with TRBD1. Germline-derived CDR1 and CDR2 are SGHTA and FQGNSA. This CDR3 contains 15 residues. Trimming removed 1 base from V and 3 bases from J; junction bases left unmatched: 6. Written as DNA, the CDR3 is TGTGCCAGCAGCTTAGACGGGACAGCTATCTACGAGCAGTACTTC. This gives the protein CASSLDGTAIYEQYF. The full variable domain, rest sourced from reference TRBV7-2 and TRBJ2-7, is GAGVSQSPSNKVTEKGKDVELRCDPISGHTALYWYRQSLGQGLEFLIYFQGNSAPDKSGLPSDRFSAERTGGSVSTLTIQRTQQEDSAVYLCASSLDGTAIYEQYFGPGTRLTVT.

This clonotype was observed a handful of times. J is TRBJ2-1 and V is TRBV12-3 or TRBV12-4; 8 positions agree with TRBD1. The CDR3 is 13 amino acids. V lost 7 bases to trimming and J lost 6 bases; unmatched junction nucleotides: 5. Written as DNA, the CDR3 is TGTGCCAGCAACCTACAGGGGGGCAATGAGCAGTTCTTC. Its protein is CASNLQGGNEQFF.

This clonotype has just a few counts. The V gene is TRBV4-2, the J gene TRBJ2-7, with unresolved D. Germline V gene sequence: CDR1 LGHNA, CDR2 YNFKEQ. The V gene lost 0 bases and the J gene lost 4 bases, with 13 bases spanning the gap. The CDR3 length is 15 residues. Here the CDR3 DNA reads TGTGCCAGCAGCCAAGATCGACGGAGCCGGTACGAGCAGTACTTC. Translation gives CASSQDRRSRYEQYF.